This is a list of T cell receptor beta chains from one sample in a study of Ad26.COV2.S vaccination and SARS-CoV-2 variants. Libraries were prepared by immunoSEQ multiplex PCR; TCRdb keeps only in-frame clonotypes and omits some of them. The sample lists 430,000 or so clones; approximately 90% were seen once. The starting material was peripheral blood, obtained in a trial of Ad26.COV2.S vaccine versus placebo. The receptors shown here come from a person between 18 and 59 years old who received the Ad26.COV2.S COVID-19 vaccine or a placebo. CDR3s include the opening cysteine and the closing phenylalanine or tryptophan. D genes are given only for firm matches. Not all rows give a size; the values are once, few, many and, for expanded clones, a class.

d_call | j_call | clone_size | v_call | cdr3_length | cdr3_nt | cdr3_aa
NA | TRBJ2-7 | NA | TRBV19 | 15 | TGTGCCAGTGGATTAGGGGGCGGGAGCTCCTACGAGCAGTACTTC | CASGLGGGSSYEQYF
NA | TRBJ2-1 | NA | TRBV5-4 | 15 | TGTGCCAGCACCCAGGGGTCCGGGCTCCACAATGAGCAGTTCTTC | CASTQGSGLHNEQFF
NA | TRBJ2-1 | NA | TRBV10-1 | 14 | TGCGCCAGCAGTGACCCTCCAAAGTACAATGAGCAGTTCTTC | CASSDPPKYNEQFF
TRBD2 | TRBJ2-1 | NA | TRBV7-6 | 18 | TGTGCCAGCAGCTTAGGGGGAAGCGGGATGGGGTCCTACAATGAGCAGTTCTTC | CASSLGGSGMGSYNEQFF
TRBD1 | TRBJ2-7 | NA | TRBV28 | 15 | TGTGCCAGCAGTCTCGGGGACAGAGTGGGCTACGAGCAGTACTTC | CASSLGDRVGYEQYF
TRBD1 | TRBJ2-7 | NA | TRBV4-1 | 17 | TGCGCCAGCAGCCAAGAAAACATACGGGACAGGGGCCTCGAGCAGTACTTC | CASSQENIRDRGLEQYF
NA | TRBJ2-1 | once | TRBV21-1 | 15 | TGTGCCAGCAGCAAAGGAGCCGAAACCTACAATGAGCAGTTCTTC | CASSKGAETYNEQFF
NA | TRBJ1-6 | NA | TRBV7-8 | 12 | TGTGCCAGCAGCCCATGGTATTCACCCCTCCACTTT | CASSPWYSPLHF
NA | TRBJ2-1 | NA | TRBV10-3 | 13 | TGTGCCACCCTTCAGACGGGGGACAATGAGCAGTTCTTC | CATLQTGDNEQFF
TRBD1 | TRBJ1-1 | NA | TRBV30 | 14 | TGTGCCTGGAGCGGGGGACAGGGTTCCCCTGAAGCTTTCTTT | CAWSGGQGSPEAFF
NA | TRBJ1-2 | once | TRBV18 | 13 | TGTGCCAGCTCAGAGAGACAGGATGGGGGCTACACCTTC | CASSERQDGGYTF